Presented here are 25 T cell receptor beta chains from one specimen sequenced in a study of tumor-infiltrating lymphocytes in oesophageal squamous cell carcinoma. One entry per CDR3 protein results from TCRdb running MiXCR on the PCR reads. In the table there are tens of thousands of distinct CDR3 sequences, about two fifths of which are singletons. Sequencing was done on a sample of esophageal tumor tissue. The receptors shown here come from a male donor with esophageal squamous cell carcinoma.

This clonotype was counted a few times. The chain joins TRBV19 to TRBJ1-1, with D hard to call. The CDR3 has 12 residues. V lost 3 bases and J lost 11, with 13 bases in between. The germline V gene encodes CDR1 LNHDA and CDR2 SQIVND (reference sequence). The CDR3 region is CASSIGGGKAFF. CDR3 nucleotides: TGTGCCAGTAGTATTGGAGGAGGGAAGGCTTTCTTT.

The table lists this clonotype with a few counts. V usage is TRBV5-1 and J usage is TRBJ2-3; 8 bases align to TRBD2. The CDR3 is 15 amino acids. The V segment lost 0 bases and the J segment 4 bases; nucleotides outside the gene matches: 4. The germline gives CDR1 SGHRS, CDR2 YFSETQ. CDR3 sequence: CASSLVLAVPDTQYF. CDR3 in DNA: TGCGCCAGCAGCTTGGTACTAGCGGTCCCAGATACGCAGTATTTT.

Of note for this clonotype: One end of the junction is discordant with germline, which a read error may explain. The chain employs TRBV7-6 and TRBJ2-4; D is perhaps TRBD2 (7 bases). The end of the DNA is better explained by TRBJ2-5, so the J call may be wrong. Germline CDR1 reads SGHVS; CDR2 reads FNYEAQ. The CDR3 sequence is 14 residues long. In DNA, the CDR3 is TGTGCTAGCAGCTTGGGGGGGGGGGCAGAGACCCAGTACTTC. Residues: CASSLGGGAETQYF.

Comments on this clonotype: Just one base apart from a much larger clone, this may be a read error. The chain couples TRBV10-2 to TRBJ1-2; no definite D call. The CDR3 has 13 amino acids. CDR1 and CDR2 from the germline V gene are WSHSY and SAAADI. Trimming pared 6 bases from V and 4 bases from J, leaving 12 bases between. The CDR3, as DNA: TGCGCCAGCAGCCCAGACGGGGTCTATGGCTACACCTTC. Translated, it gives CASSPDGVYGYTF.

The CDR3 protein is CASRLEVSNEKLFF. CDR3 nucleotides: TGTGCAAGTCGCTTAGAGGTATCTAATGAAAAACTGTTTTTT. The chain is built from TRBV12-2 and TRBJ1-4. TRBV12-2 is noted as a pseudogene. The CDR3 extends over 14 amino acids.

This clonotype is labeled as medium-sized. V and J are TRBV6-1 and TRBJ2-5; 8 bases match TRBD1. Germline values: CDR1 MNHNS, CDR2 SASEGT. The CDR3 contains 13 residues. V lost 5 bases, J lost 5 bases, and 4 bases stayed unmatched. In DNA, the CDR3 is TGTGCCAGCAGTACAGGGGGTACGGAGACCCAGTACTTC. Translated: CASSTGGTETQYF.

The chain joins TRBV7-2 to TRBJ2-1; D is uncertain. Germline V gene sequence: CDR1 SGHTA, CDR2 FQGNSA. V lost 2 bases, J lost 0 bases, and 11 bases lay in between. CDR3 size: 16 residues. The CDR3 is CASSLMWGSSYNEQFF. The CDR3 nucleotides read TGTGCCAGCAGCTTAATGTGGGGTAGCTCCTACAATGAGCAGTTCTTC. Full variable domain (outside the CDR3, taken from reference TRBV7-2 and TRBJ2-1): GAGVSQSPSNKVTEKGKDVELRCDPISGHTALYWYRQSLGQGLEFLIYFQGNSAPDKSGLPSDRFSAERTGGSVSTLTIQRTQQEDSAVYLCASSLMWGSSYNEQFFGPGTRLTVL.

This clonotype qualifies as large (0.1 to 1%). The rearrangement joins TRBV7-6 to TRBJ2-3; 7 bases match TRBD2. The CDR3 extends over 15 amino acids. Trimming removed 1 base from V and 2 bases from J; junction bases left unmatched: 3. Germline-derived CDR1 and CDR2 are SGHVS and FNYEAQ. The CDR3 DNA reads as TGTGCCAGCAGCTTAGGAGCGGGGTTCACAGATACGCAGTATTTT. Protein: CASSLGAGFTDTQYF.

Ten or more counts support this clonotype. The chain uses TRBV28 and TRBJ2-5; no definite D call. CDR3 size: 14 residues. Looked up from germline, CDR1 is MDHEN and CDR2 is SYDVKM. Trimming took off 3 bases at V and 7 bases at J, with 15 bases between the two ends. The CDR3: CASSFVPLELTQYF. The DNA for the CDR3 is TGTGCCAGCAGTTTCGTTCCGTTAGAACTGACCCAGTACTTC.

This clonotype was observed a handful of times. The rearrangement uses TRBV3-1 and TRBJ2-2, with 9 bases identical to TRBD2. CDR1 is LGHDT, CDR2 YNNKEL, per germline (reference sequence). The V and J ends lost 1 base and 6 bases, in that order; junction bases with no gene match: 9. This CDR3 spans 17 amino acids. CDR3 in DNA: TGTGCCAGCAGCCAAGGGATAGCGGGAGTAGGGTCCGGGGAGCTGTTTTTT. Encoded protein: CASSQGIAGVGSGELFF.

As regards this clonotype: Since the CDR3 does not end with the conserved phenylalanine or tryptophan, this likely comes from a read error. The DNA is omitted, as the CDR3 cannot be located on it reliably, and the CDR3 follows TCRdb's listing. J is TRBJ2-6 and V is TRBV7-3; the table's TRBD2 call for D was not verified on the DNA. Germline V gives CDR1 SGHTA, CDR2 FQGTGA. The CDR3 spans 16 amino acids, including both terminal residues. The CDR3 here is CASSLGGLSNEQFFGA.

As concerns this clonotype: The final CDR3 position lacks the conserved phenylalanine or tryptophan, pointing to a likely read error. Because the CDR3's place on the DNA is in doubt, the DNA is left out and the CDR3 is given as listed by TCRdb. The gene calls are TRBV7-6 and TRBJ2-3; TRBD1, as called in the table, went unchecked against the DNA. The CDR3 sequence runs 15 residues, both termini included. Germline values: CDR1 SGHVS, CDR2 FNYEAQ. CDR3 protein: CASSLVGQGEQFFGP.

This clonotype appeared a single time. The chain links TRBV18 to TRBJ1-1, with D unclear. Judging by the DNA end, TRBJ2-3 fits better; the J call may be wrong. This CDR3 is built from 16 residues. CDR1 is KGHSH and CDR2 is LQKENI in the germline V gene. The CDR3 DNA follows: TGTGCCAGCTCACCATTTGGCGGAGCCGGCACAGATACGCAGTATTTT. As protein: CASSPFGGAGTDTQYF.

Sample share makes this clonotype medium-sized. V gene TRBV6-1 combines with J gene TRBJ1-5; TRBD1 matches 8 bases. The CDR3 spans 15 residues. Trimming took 4 bases from V and 0 from J; bases not matched to a gene: 2. CDR1 MNHNS and CDR2 SASEGT come from the germline V gene. The CDR3 region is CASSAGGYSNQPQHF. DNA of the CDR3: TGTGCCAGCAGTGCAGGGGGCTATAGCAATCAGCCCCAGCATTTT.

This sequence joins TRBV2 and TRBJ1-3, with D unclear. The length of the CDR3 is 11 residues. Germline V CDR1 and CDR2: SNHLY, FYNNEI. V was pared by 11 bases and J by 0 bases, with 5 bases between. The CDR3 spells CARNSGNTIYF. DNA for the CDR3: TGTGCCCGTAACTCTGGAAACACCATATATTTT.

This clonotype was detected many times. This chain joins TRBV6-1 and TRBJ2-7; 11 bases are a match to TRBD2. The V segment lost 6 bases and the J segment 7 bases; nucleotides outside the gene matches: 11. CDR3 length equals 15 residues. Germline CDR1 reads MNHNS; CDR2 reads SASEGT. As DNA, the CDR3 is TGTGCCAGCAGCCCGAGTAGCGGGAGGGTAGTAGAGCAGTACTTC. It is translated as CASSPSSGRVVEQYF.

Regarding this clonotype: A much larger clonotype is one base distant, so this may be a read error. This chain uses TRBV7-2 with TRBJ2-1; perhaps TRBD2 as D (7 bases). The germline gives CDR1 SGHTA, CDR2 FQGNSA. The CDR3 is 17 amino acids. The CDR3 loop reads CASSLGAAGGGTGELYF. CDR3 in DNA: TGTGCCAGCAGCTTGGGGGCTGCTGGGGGGGGCACCGGGGAGCTGTATTTT.

The chain recombines TRBV20-1 with TRBJ1-6; no firm D call. The last part of the DNA fits TRBJ1-5 better; the J call may be wrong. Germline CDR1 and CDR2: DFQATT and SNEGSKA (reference sequence). CDR3 length: 12 residues. The CDR3 protein is CSAHTHNQPQHF. CDR3 nucleotide sequence: TGCAGTGCACATACACACAATCAGCCCCAGCATTTT.

This clonotype was counted ten times or more. The rearrangement links TRBV6-1 to TRBJ2-7; TRBD2 matches 10 bases. The CDR3 length is 13 residues. The V segment lost 5 bases and the J segment 6 bases; nucleotides outside the gene matches: 4. Germline lookup yields CDR1 MNHNS and CDR2 SASEGT. The CDR3: CASSLAGGTEQYF. In DNA, the CDR3 is TGTGCCAGCAGTTTAGCGGGGGGTACCGAGCAGTACTTC.

The sample holds many counts of this clonotype. The rearrangement joins TRBV12-3 or TRBV12-4 to TRBJ1-4, with unresolved D. This CDR3 is 14 amino acids long. Trimming took 5 bases from V and 7 from J, leaving 14 bases between them. The chain's CDR3 is CASSPFGRGEKLFF. The CDR3 DNA is TGTGCCAGCAGTCCCTTCGGACGAGGTGAAAAACTGTTTTTT.

This clonotype ranks as medium-sized. The rearrangement uses TRBV12-3 or TRBV12-4 and TRBJ2-7; D remains unclear. V was shortened by 4 bases and J by 3 bases, with 4 bases between the two germline ends. The CDR3 is 11 amino acids. The CDR3, as DNA: TGTGCCAGCAGTTCCTACTACGAGCAGTACTTC. It specifies CASSSYYEQYF.

The genes are TRBV10-2 and TRBJ2-7; D uncertain. The V end was cut by 4 bases, the J end by 8 bases, with 9 bases between. This CDR3 spans 11 amino acids. From germline, CDR1 is WSHSY and CDR2 SAAADI. This CDR3 reads CASSGTDQQYF. Here the CDR3 DNA reads TGCGCCAGCAGTGGCACGGACCAGCAGTACTTC.

This chain connects TRBV12-3 or TRBV12-4 to TRBJ2-5; 8 bases line up with TRBD1. The end of the DNA is better explained by TRBJ2-1, so the J call may be wrong. CDR3 length equals 17 residues. CDR3 DNA sequence: TGTGCCAGCACCTCTCCCAAGCCCGGGACAGGATACAATGAGCAGTTCTTC. Its protein product is CASTSPKPGTGYNEQFF.

Many counts were recorded for this clonotype. The J gene is TRBJ2-7, the V gene TRBV7-9, with 8 positions matching TRBD1. Germline V lookup: CDR1 SEHNR, CDR2 FQNEAQ (reference sequence). V trimming: 5 bases; J trimming: 2 bases; junction bases outside the gene matches: 8. The CDR3 sequence is 15 residues long. CDR3 in amino acids: CASSLLGTGPYEQYF. In nucleotides, the CDR3 is TGTGCCAGCAGCCTACTGGGGACAGGTCCCTACGAGCAGTACTTC.

This clonotype came up many times. The chain uses TRBV5-3 and TRBJ2-4; the D gene is possibly TRBD2 (5 bases). TRBV5-3 has ORF status, its function being uncertain. V lost 6 bases, J lost 1 base, and 8 bases lay in between. The CDR3 contains 13 residues. The CDR3, as DNA: TGTGCCAGAAAGCGGAGGGCCAAAAACATTCAGTACTTC. Translated: CARKRRAKNIQYF.